The rows below give T cell receptor beta chains drawn from one sample of a study of blood T cell repertoires in COVID-19. Sequencing used immunoSEQ multiplex PCR; TCRdb keeps in-frame clones, though not all of them. Altogether about 280,000 clones are present, approximately 86% being singletons, with the ten largest covering around 13%. Specimen: peripheral blood. The receptors originated from a woman between 65 and 79 years old with COVID-19, enrolled during active disease. CDR3s include the opening cysteine and the closing phenylalanine or tryptophan. The order of the fields is J gene, D gene, V gene, clone size, CDR3 DNA, CDR3 protein. D genes are given only for firm matches. Only some rows state a clone size, as once, few, many or a class for expanded clones.

TRBJ2-1,TRBD1,TRBV18,-,TGTGCCAGCTCACCCGGACAGGGGGGAAACAATGAGCAGTTCTTC,CASSPGQGGNNEQFF
TRBJ2-1,TRBD1,TRBV24-1,-,TGTGCCACCAGTGATTTATGGATGGGACAGGGTCGAGAAAATGAGCAGTTCTTC,CATSDLWMGQGRENEQFF
TRBJ2-3,TRBD2,TRBV11-2,-,TGTGCCAGCAGCTGGCAAGCGGGGGGTTACACAGATACGCAGTATTTT,CASSWQAGGYTDTQYF
TRBJ1-6,TRBD1,TRBV27,-,TGTGCCACTATGGGGACAGGGGTCAATTCACCCCTCCACTTT,CATMGTGVNSPLHF
TRBJ2-7,TRBD1,TRBV4-3,-,TGCGCCAGCAGCCAAGACGGACAGGGCTCCTACGAGCAGTACTTC,CASSQDGQGSYEQYF
TRBJ2-1,-,TRBV7-3,-,TGTGCCAGCAGCTTAGGGAGCAGCATCTACAATGAGCAGTTCTTC,CASSLGSSIYNEQFF
TRBJ1-1,-,TRBV5-1,-,TGCGCCAGCAGCCCGCAGGGTAGAGGAGCTTTCTTT,CASSPQGRGAFF
TRBJ2-7,-,TRBV6-1,-,TGTGCCAGCAGTGAAGGTTGGAGCTGGGGAGAATCCTACGAGCAGTACTTC,CASSEGWSWGESYEQYF
TRBJ1-1,-,TRBV27,-,TGTGCCAGCAGTCCCCCCGGGAGGAATACTGAAGCTTTCTTT,CASSPPGRNTEAFF
TRBJ2-3,TRBD2,TRBV2,-,TGTGCCAGCAGACTTAGCGGGGGGGCCGGCACAGATACGCAGTATTTT,CASRLSGGAGTDTQYF
TRBJ1-5,TRBD1,TRBV28,-,TGTGCCAGCAGACAGGGGATCAATCAGCCCCAGCATTTT,CASRQGINQPQHF
TRBJ2-4,-,TRBV6-5,-,TGTGCCAGCAGATCCCGCGGGGCGGCCAAAAACATTCAGTACTTC,CASRSRGAAKNIQYF
TRBJ2-1,-,TRBV6-5,-,-,CACSAGNNEQFF
TRBJ1-4,TRBD1,TRBV29-1,-,TGCAGCGTGGGACAGGGCCTTAATGAAAAACTGTTTTTT,CSVGQGLNEKLFF
TRBJ1-1,TRBD1,TRBV5-1,once,TGCGCCAGCAGCTCCCGGACAGGGGGCACGACTGAAGCTTTCTTT,CASSSRTGGTTEAFF
TRBJ2-5,-,TRBV6-5,few,TGTGCCAGCAGTAGCCTACAGGGTTCAAAGACCCAGTACTTC,CASSSLQGSKTQYF
TRBJ1-6,-,TRBV5-1,-,TGCGCCAGCAGCCCTGATAACAGGGCCTATAATTCACCCCTCCACTTT,CASSPDNRAYNSPLHF
TRBJ1-6,-,TRBV5-1,few,TGCGCCAGCAGCTTGGACTTCCCGGGAAATTCACCCCTCCACTTT,CASSLDFPGNSPLHF
TRBJ2-1,-,TRBV9,-,TGTGCCAGCAGCTCGGGACAAGTCCTAAATGAGCAGTTCTTC,CASSSGQVLNEQFF
TRBJ1-1,-,TRBV28,-,TGTGCCAGCAGTTTAGAGGCAGGGCGAAGCACTGAAGCTTTCTTT,CASSLEAGRSTEAFF
TRBJ2-3,TRBD1,TRBV19,-,TGTGCCAGTAGTAACACAGGGGGCTGGATAGATACGCAGTATTTT,CASSNTGGWIDTQYF
TRBJ2-7,-,TRBV2,-,TGTGCCAGCAGTGAAGTCGGGAACCCCCACGAGCAGTACTTC,CASSEVGNPHEQYF
TRBJ1-2,-,TRBV30,-,TGTGCCTGGAGTTGGCCGGGAGATCCCTATGGCTACACCTTC,CAWSWPGDPYGYTF
TRBJ2-7,TRBD2,TRBV19,-,TGTGCCAGTAGACCCTCCTGGGGTAGCGGGGACGATTACGAGCAGTACTTC,CASRPSWGSGDDYEQYF
TRBJ2-3,-,TRBV14,-,TGTGCCAGCAGCCCCCGAGGGATAGGAGTGGATACGCAGTATTTT,CASSPRGIGVDTQYF
TRBJ2-1,TRBD2,TRBV15,-,TGTGCCACCAGCAGAGCCAGCGGGGGGTACAATGAGCAGTTCTTC,CATSRASGGYNEQFF
TRBJ2-5,-,TRBV30,-,TGTGCCTGGGGGGTCCCAGCGGACAGCGGAGAGACCCAGTACTTC,CAWGVPADSGETQYF
TRBJ1-1,TRBD1,TRBV30,once,TGTGCCTGGGCGGTGGGACAGGTTCCCCCTGAAGCTTTCTTT,CAWAVGQVPPEAFF
TRBJ1-2,-,TRBV6-5,-,TGTGCCAGCCTGCCCGCAGGGATAGGCTACACCTTC,CASLPAGIGYTF
TRBJ2-7,-,TRBV7-9,-,TGTGCCAGCAGCTCCGCCTACGAGCAGTACTTC,CASSSAYEQYF
TRBJ1-3,-,TRBV27,-,TGTGCCAGCAGCTCGGGGTACGGGGACACCATATATTTT,CASSSGYGDTIYF
TRBJ1-1,-,TRBV7-2,-,TGTGCCAGCAGCTGGGTACACAGGGCTGAAACTGAAGCTTTCTTT,CASSWVHRAETEAFF
TRBJ2-4,TRBD2,TRBV5-5,-,TGTGCCAGCAGCTTCGGTAGCGGGGGGCAAGCCAAAAACATTCAGTACTTC,CASSFGSGGQAKNIQYF
TRBJ1-6,TRBD1,TRBV18,-,TGTGCCAGCTCACCCCCCGGGACAGGGATTAATTCACCCCTCCACTTT,CASSPPGTGINSPLHF
TRBJ2-5,-,TRBV18,-,TGTGCCAGCTCACCAAAGGGAGGAGAGACCCAGTACTTC,CASSPKGGETQYF
TRBJ1-5,TRBD1,TRBV18,-,TGTGCCAGCTCGGGACAGTCGTGGGATCAGCCCCAGCATTTT,CASSGQSWDQPQHF
TRBJ1-5,TRBD1,TRBV5-8,-,TGTGCCAGCAGCTTGGTTCCGGGACAGAGCAATCAGCCCCAGCATTTT,CASSLVPGQSNQPQHF
TRBJ2-1,TRBD2,TRBV27,-,TGTGCCAGCAGTTTATCGTTACTAGCGGGGCCAGAGCAGTTCTTC,CASSLSLLAGPEQFF